These 20 T cell receptor beta chains originate from one sample sequenced in a study of blood T cell repertoires in COVID-19 (dated by TCRdb to about 2020). The library was prepared using the immunoSEQ multiplex PCR assay. TCRdb re-hosts the immuneACCESS table, in-frame sequences only. Its copies lack some clones; in the studies checked, an unresolved V gene accounts for under half of them, and the cause for the rest is not known. The sample table records under 200,000 clones; 70% to 90% of these occur just once. The ten largest clones capture 1% to 1.5% of the sample. The sample was peripheral blood. The receptors stem from a man in his fifties or sixties who had recovered from COVID-19.

The genes are TRBV18 and TRBJ2-7; 9 positions agree with TRBD1. Germline values: CDR1 KGHSH, CDR2 LQKENI. CDR3 length equals 15 residues. The trim removed 4 bases at V and 4 bases at J, leaving 8 bases unmatched. The CDR3 sequence is CASSLIGDRVYEQYF. The CDR3 nucleotides are TGTGCCAGCTCACTCATCGGGGACAGGGTTTACGAGCAGTACTTC.

V is TRBV15 and J is TRBJ1-1; the D gene is possibly TRBD1 (6 bases). Germline CDR1 is LNHNV and CDR2 is YYDKDF (reference sequence). Trimming shortened V by 0 bases and J by 10 bases, and 9 bases separated the two germline ends. The CDR3 contains 12 residues. CDR3 in amino acids: CATSRDGGAAFF. The CDR3 DNA follows: TGTGCCACCAGCAGAGATGGGGGGGCAGCTTTCTTT. The full variable domain, in which reference TRBV15 and TRBJ1-1 provide the parts outside the CDR3, is DAMVIQNPRYQVTQFGKPVTLSCSQTLNHNVMYWYQQKSSQAPKLLFHYYDKDFNNEADTPDNFQSRRPNTSFCFLDIRSPGLGDTAMYLCATSRDGGAAFFGQGTRLTVV.

The chain carries TRBV5-5 and TRBJ2-2, with D possibly being TRBD2 (7 bases). Germline CDR1 reads SGHKS; CDR2 reads YYEKEE (reference sequence). V gave up 3 bases and J gave up 1 base, with 13 bases separating them. The CDR3 sequence is 16 residues long. The CDR3 DNA follows: TGTGCCAGCAGCTCCGAGGGAGGGGGGAACACCGGGGAGCTGTTTTTT. It encodes CASSSEGGGNTGELFF.

The chain recombines TRBV7-2 with TRBJ1-5, with D possibly being TRBD1 (5 bases). Germline CDR1 and CDR2: SGHTA and FQGNSA. V lost 5 bases to trimming and J lost 7 bases, with 12 bases between them. The CDR3 contains 13 residues. The CDR3 region has the DNA TGTGCCAGCAGCGGCGGAGGGGAACAGCCCCAGCATTTT. It encodes CASSGGGEQPQHF.

This sequence joins TRBV7-9 and TRBJ1-2; 9 bases match TRBD1. V dropped 5 bases and J dropped 4; count of bases not matched to a gene: 11. The CDR3 sequence is 16 residues long. The germline gives CDR1 SEHNR, CDR2 FQNEAQ (reference sequence). CDR3 DNA sequence: TGTGCCAGCAGCCTAGACCGGGACAGGGTTACCTATGGCTACACCTTC. Translated: CASSLDRDRVTYGYTF.

The chain couples TRBV7-6 to TRBJ2-5; D gene unclear. The CDR3 runs 12 residues. The germline V gene encodes CDR1 SGHVS and CDR2 FNYEAQ. Trimming took off 5 bases at V and 5 bases at J, with 9 bases between the two ends. In DNA, the CDR3 is TGTGCCAGCAGCGCAAACGAGGAGACCCAGTACTTC. Translating gives CASSANEETQYF.

The chain uses TRBV5-4 and TRBJ2-1, with a possible D match to TRBD2 (5 bases). Trimming took 0 bases from V and 5 from J, leaving 9 bases between them. The CDR3 runs to 14 residues. Germline lookup yields CDR1 SGHNT and CDR2 YYREEE (reference sequence). DNA of the CDR3: TGTGCCAGCAGCTTGGACCAGCGGCACAATGAGCAGTTCTTC. Encoded protein: CASSLDQRHNEQFF. The variable domain in full, completed from reference TRBV5-4 and TRBJ2-1, reads ETGVTQSPTHLIKTRGQQVTLRCSSQSGHNTVSWYQQALGQGPQFIFQYYREEENGRGNFPPRFSGLQFPNYSSELNVNALELDDSALYLCASSLDQRHNEQFFGPGTRLTVL.

The chain is built from TRBV6-2 or TRBV6-3 and TRBJ1-2; D unclear. Germline CDR1 reads MNHEY; CDR2 reads SVGEGT. There are 13 residues in the CDR3. Trimming left V 3 bases short and J 4 bases short, with 9 bases between. The CDR3 sequence is CASSYEVRYGYTF. CDR3 nucleotide sequence: TGTGCCAGCAGTTATGAGGTTCGCTATGGCTACACCTTC.

Only one count was recorded for this clone. The gene calls are TRBV6-4 and TRBJ1-2; 12 positions match TRBD1. CDR3 length equals 18 residues. Germline CDR1 and CDR2: MRHNA and SNTAGT. V lost 7 bases and J lost 3; bases outside the gene matches: 15. The CDR3 loop is CASKPYGTGGARDYGYTF. DNA of the CDR3: TGTGCCAGCAAACCATACGGGACAGGGGGCGCGAGGGACTATGGCTACACCTTC.

The chain joins TRBV9 to TRBJ1-5; TRBD1 is a possible D gene (5 bases). Germline values: CDR1 SGDLS, CDR2 YYNGEE. This CDR3 region has 15 residues. The V gene lost 0 bases and the J gene lost 6 bases, with 13 bases spanning the gap. The CDR3 spells CASSVGGGETQPQHF. CDR3 DNA sequence: TGTGCCAGCAGCGTAGGGGGCGGGGAAACTCAGCCCCAGCATTTT.

The rearrangement links TRBV28 to TRBJ1-4, with 9 bases that match TRBD1. V was pared by 7 bases and J by 5 bases, with 5 bases of the junction left unmatched. This CDR3 spans 14 amino acids. Germline-derived CDR1 and CDR2 are MDHEN and SYDVKM. The CDR3 here is CASTIGTGNEKLFF. The CDR3 region has the DNA TGTGCCAGCACCATAGGGACAGGGAATGAAAAACTGTTTTTT.

CDR3 nucleotide sequence: TGTGCCAGCAGCACAGGGGGCAGGGCTGTTGGAAACACCATATATTTT. Translated: CASSTGGRAVGNTIYF. V usage is TRBV9 and J usage is TRBJ1-3, with 9 bases aligning to TRBD1. The CDR3 is 16 residues long. The V gene end was trimmed by 4 bases and the J gene end by 3 bases; junction bases not matched to a gene: 8. Germline CDR1 SGDLS, CDR2 YYNGEE.

The chain employs TRBV7-2 and TRBJ1-3, with D perhaps matching TRBD1 (5 bases). In germline, CDR1 is SGHTA, CDR2 FQGNSA. The V end was cut by 11 bases, the J end by 1 base, with 9 bases between. There are 12 residues in the CDR3. The CDR3: CASGTSGNTIYF. DNA for the CDR3: TGTGCCTCCGGGACTTCTGGAAACACCATATATTTT.

The V gene is TRBV9, the J gene TRBJ1-1; 7 nucleotides match TRBD1. Germline V gene lookup returns CDR1 SGDLS and CDR2 YYNGEE. The CDR3 is 15 amino acids. The junction had 5 bases not matched to a gene; V was cut back by 3 bases and J by 0 bases. CDR3 sequence (DNA): TGTGCCAGCAGCGCTAGACAGGGCGTGAACACTGAAGCTTTCTTT. Its translation: CASSARQGVNTEAFF.

This chain's CDR3 is CASSFRLGGSDTQYF. The DNA of the CDR3 is TGTGCCAGCAGTTTCCGCTTAGGGGGTTCAGATACGCAGTATTTT. V gene TRBV6-2 or TRBV6-3 combines with J gene TRBJ2-3; D perhaps matches TRBD1 (6 bases). The CDR3 covers 15 residues. Deletions cut 4 bases from V and 4 bases from J, with 15 bases between. Per the germline V gene, CDR1 is MNHEY and CDR2 is SVGEGT.

This sequence joins TRBV6-5 and TRBJ1-2, with D possibly matching TRBD1 (6 bases). V was cut by 5 bases and J by 2 bases, with 12 bases left in between. Germline V gene sequence: CDR1 MNHEY, CDR2 SVGAGI. This CDR3 is built from 14 residues. The CDR3 coding sequence is TGTGCCAGCAGTCCTTACAGGGCCAACTATGGCTACACCTTC. Its translation is CASSPYRANYGYTF.

V is TRBV6-5 and J is TRBJ1-1, with D possibly being TRBD1 (5 bases). Trimming stripped 6 bases from V and 1 base from J, with 15 bases between. Germline loops: CDR1 MNHEY, CDR2 SVGAGI. The CDR3 spans 15 residues. This chain's CDR3 is CASRGGGEANTEAFF. CDR3 nucleotides: TGTGCCAGCAGGGGTGGGGGGGAGGCGAACACTGAAGCTTTCTTT.

The chain carries TRBV7-9 and TRBJ1-3, with D possibly being TRBD1 (5 bases). The germline gives CDR1 SEHNR, CDR2 FQNEAQ (reference sequence). Trimming shortened V by 5 bases and J by 0 bases, and 8 bases separated the two germline ends. The CDR3 extends over 14 amino acids. CDR3 protein: CASSRDFSGNTIYF. The CDR3, as DNA: TGTGCCAGCAGCAGGGACTTCTCTGGAAACACCATATATTTT.

The V gene is TRBV6-2 or TRBV6-3, the J gene TRBJ2-3; 8 positions agree with TRBD2. The length of the CDR3 is 18 residues. The V and J ends lost 1 base and 6 bases, in that order; junction bases with no gene match: 15. CDR1 is MNHEY, CDR2 SVGEGT, per germline. The CDR3 loop reads CASSYYATLAAPADTQYF. Here the CDR3 DNA reads TGTGCCAGCAGTTACTACGCGACACTAGCGGCCCCAGCGGATACGCAGTATTTT.

The J gene is TRBJ2-1, the V gene TRBV18; 10 bases map to TRBD2. This CDR3 comprises 14 residues. In germline, CDR1 is KGHSH, CDR2 LQKENI. With V trimmed by 3 bases and J by 6 bases, 2 bases remained unmatched. CDR3 sequence (DNA): TGTGCCAGCTCACCGGGACTAGCGCTCAATGAGCAGTTCTTC. It specifies CASSPGLALNEQFF. The full variable domain, in which reference TRBV18 and TRBJ2-1 provide the parts outside the CDR3, is NAGVMQNPRHLVRRRGQEARLRCSPMKGHSHVYWYRQLPEEGLKFMVYLQKENIIDESGMPKERFSAEFPKEGPSILRIQQVVRGDSAAYFCASSPGLALNEQFFGPGTRLTVL.